The rows below give T cell receptor beta chains drawn from one sample of a study of OX40 agonist ivuxolimab in advanced cancers. The method was immunoSEQ multiplex PCR; TCRdb's version includes in-frame clones alone and lacks a portion of them. Of around 53,000 clones in the sample, over 90% are singletons; the top ten hold about 18%. The specimen was CD4+ or CD8+ T cells sorted from blood, collected in a trial of the OX40 agonist ivuxolimab. These receptors came from an adult with an advanced solid tumor such as melanoma, head and neck, liver or kidney cancer. The CDR3 runs from the conserved cysteine through the conserved F or W. Fields, in order: V gene, D gene, J gene, clone size, CDR3 DNA, CDR3 protein. The D gene is left open where the match is weak. Only part of the rows carry a size: once, few, many, or a class if the clone is expanded.

TRBV29-1,.,TRBJ1-1,.,TGCAGCTCCCTCAGGGACACTGAAGCTTTCTTT,CSSLRDTEAFF
TRBV13,TRBD2,TRBJ2-2,.,TGTGCCAGCAGCGAGACTAGCGGGAGAAGTGGCGGGGAGCTGTTTTTT,CASSETSGRSGGELFF
TRBV6-5,TRBD2,TRBJ2-2,.,TGTGCCAGCAGTTACAGGTCTAGCGGGAGAGGCGGGGAGCTGTTTTTT,CASSYRSSGRGGELFF
TRBV25-1,.,TRBJ2-7,.,TGTGCCAGCAGTGAATCGGTCGGAGAGCAGTACTTC,CASSESVGEQYF
TRBV7-9,.,TRBJ1-1,.,TGTGCCAGCAGCTTAGGCGCAGGGGAGAACACTGAAGCTTTCTTT,CASSLGAGENTEAFF
TRBV9,TRBD2,TRBJ2-1,.,TGTGCCAGCAGCGTCGCTAGCGGGAGCACCAATGAGCAGTTCTTC,CASSVASGSTNEQFF
TRBV13,TRBD2,TRBJ2-3,.,TGTGCCAGCAGCTTAGGCCCCCTAGCGGGAGGGACCACAGATACGCAGTATTTT,CASSLGPLAGGTTDTQYF
TRBV5-1,.,TRBJ2-7,.,TGCGCCAGCAGCTTAGCACAGGGTCACTTCTACGAGCAGTACTTC,CASSLAQGHFYEQYF
TRBV9,.,TRBJ2-2,.,TGTGCCAGCAGCGCCAATAAGCCCTGGGCCGGGGAGCTGTTTTTT,CASSANKPWAGELFF
TRBV15,.,TRBJ1-3,.,TGTGCCACCAGCAGAGGACTAGCGAAGGGCACTGGAAACACCATATATTTT,CATSRGLAKGTGNTIYF
TRBV29-1,.,TRBJ2-7,.,TGCAGCGTGACAGTGACCGGAGCCCACTACGAGCAGTACTTC,CSVTVTGAHYEQYF
TRBV4-3,.,TRBJ2-3,once,TGCGCCAGCGGAGGGGGAACGGAGCTTAGCACAGATACGCAGTATTTT,CASGGGTELSTDTQYF
TRBV27,.,TRBJ2-1,.,TGTGCCAGCAGTTTTTACGATGAGCAGTTCTTC,CASSFYDEQFF